What follows are 17 T cell receptor beta chains derived from one specimen sequenced in a study of blood T cell repertoires in COVID-19. Assay used: immunoSEQ multiplex PCR; TCRdb lists only in-frame clones, some missing. The sample comprises about 220,000 clones, approximately 86% of which are singletons, and around 3.5% rests with the top ten. Sequenced input: peripheral blood. These TCRs come from an elderly woman with acute or convalescent COVID-19.

V usage is TRBV29-1 and J usage is TRBJ2-7; 7 bases line up with TRBD1. The CDR3 contains 14 residues. Germline V gene lookup returns CDR1 SQVTM and CDR2 ANQGSEA. J lost 7 bases, V lost 4 bases, and 13 bases had no gene match. This CDR3 is CSVVSDRPSGEQYF. CDR3 coding DNA: TGCAGCGTTGTTTCGGACAGGCCATCGGGAGAGCAGTACTTC.

This clone was recorded once. This chain uses TRBV27 with TRBJ1-2; 8 bases match TRBD1. Per the germline V gene, CDR1 is MNHEY and CDR2 is SMNVEV (reference sequence). The V and J ends lost 8 bases and 4 bases, in that order; junction bases with no gene match: 15. This CDR3 has 16 amino acids. The CDR3 sequence: CASRQLDRGSPYGYTF. The CDR3 region has the DNA TGTGCCAGCCGACAACTCGACAGGGGCTCTCCCTATGGCTACACCTTC.

V and J are TRBV7-9 and TRBJ2-7, with 8 bases lining up with TRBD1. From germline, CDR1 is SEHNR and CDR2 FQNEAQ (reference sequence). V was clipped by 6 bases and J by 1 base; unmatched bases: 11. The length of the CDR3 is 16 residues. The CDR3: CASSPGTGRRSYEQYF. CDR3 in DNA: TGTGCCAGCAGTCCCGGGACAGGCCGCCGGTCCTACGAGCAGTACTTC.

J is TRBJ2-2 and V is TRBV5-1; TRBD2 matches at 8 bases. The trim removed 0 bases at V and 1 base at J, leaving 2 bases unmatched. The CDR3 is 16 residues long. Germline CDR1 reads SGHRS; CDR2 reads YFSETQ. CDR3 in amino acids: CASSLVLAGNTGELFF. The CDR3 coding sequence is TGCGCCAGCAGCTTGGTTCTAGCGGGGAACACCGGGGAGCTGTTTTTT.

This rearrangement joins TRBV5-4 to TRBJ2-7; TRBD1 matches 10 bases. The CDR3 totals 14 residues. The ends lost 6 bases at V and 3 bases at J; junction bases unmatched: 6. The germline V gene encodes CDR1 SGHNT and CDR2 YYREEE (reference sequence). The CDR3 reads CASTFGDRGYEQYF. DNA for the CDR3: TGTGCCAGCACCTTCGGGGACAGGGGCTACGAGCAGTACTTC.

The chain combines TRBV7-2 with TRBJ2-1; possibly TRBD2 for D (5 bases). Germline loops: CDR1 SGHTA, CDR2 FQGNSA. There are 17 residues in the CDR3. V lost 5 bases and J 0 bases, leaving 17 bases between the germline ends. The DNA for the CDR3 is TGTGCCAGCAGCGCCCTACTAGGCCGCAACTCCTACAATGAGCAGTTCTTC. This codes for CASSALLGRNSYNEQFF. The entire variable domain, with the rest obtained from reference TRBV7-2 and TRBJ2-1, is as follows: GAGVSQSPSNKVTEKGKDVELRCDPISGHTALYWYRQSLGQGLEFLIYFQGNSAPDKSGLPSDRFSAERTGGSVSTLTIQRTQQEDSAVYLCASSALLGRNSYNEQFFGPGTRLTVL.

The chain employs TRBV7-2 and TRBJ1-5; 8 positions match TRBD1. Germline lookup yields CDR1 SGHTA and CDR2 FQGNSA. The CDR3 covers 18 residues. Trimming at V came to 1 base and at J to 3 bases, leaving 11 bases not matched to a gene. This CDR3 reads CASSLEFGWTGNNQPQHF. CDR3 nucleotides: TGTGCCAGCAGCTTAGAATTTGGTTGGACAGGGAACAATCAGCCCCAGCATTTT.

The genes are TRBV11-3 and TRBJ1-1; tentatively, D is TRBD1 (5 bases). The CDR3 runs to 14 residues. Germline V gene sequence: CDR1 SGHNT, CDR2 YENEEA. Trimming left V 3 bases short and J 0 bases short, with 8 bases between. The CDR3, as DNA: TGTGCCAGCAGCTTCGAAGGGGTGAACACTGAAGCTTTCTTT. Amino acids: CASSFEGVNTEAFF.

This clone was counted a single time. V usage is TRBV18 and J usage is TRBJ1-5; tentative D call: TRBD1 (6 bases). Germline CDR1 KGHSH, CDR2 LQKENI. CDR3 size: 13 residues. Trimming pared 5 bases from V and 5 bases from J, leaving 10 bases between. CDR3 in DNA: TGTGCCAGCTCAAGGGACACCGATCAGCCCCAGCATTTT. It is translated as CASSRDTDQPQHF. Using reference TRBV18 and TRBJ1-5 for the parts outside the CDR3, the full variable domain is NAGVMQNPRHLVRRRGQEARLRCSPMKGHSHVYWYRQLPEEGLKFMVYLQKENIIDESGMPKERFSAEFPKEGPSILRIQQVVRGDSAAYFCASSRDTDQPQHFGDGTRLSIL.

The chain employs TRBV6-8 and TRBJ1-6; 8 positions agree with TRBD1. Trimming cost V 6 bases and J 10 bases; bases outside gene matches: 14. The CDR3 is 16 residues long. From germline, CDR1 is MNHGY and CDR2 SAAAGT. CDR3 in DNA: TGTGCCAGCAGCCCCGGACAGGGATGGCGGTCGTCACCCCTCCACTTT. Translation gives CASSPGQGWRSSPLHF.

The chain combines TRBV5-1 with TRBJ2-3; 7 bases align to TRBD2. This CDR3 region has 15 residues. The V and J ends lost 4 bases and 5 bases, in that order; junction bases with no gene match: 10. The germline CDR1 and CDR2 sequences are SGHRS and YFSETQ. This chain's CDR3 is CASSPSSGSGDTQYF. Written as DNA, the CDR3 is TGCGCCAGCAGCCCCTCTAGCGGCTCGGGAGATACGCAGTATTTT.

This chain joins TRBV7-9 and TRBJ2-1, with TRBD1 as a possible D gene (6 bases). Trimming took 0 bases from V and 11 from J, leaving 8 bases between them. Looked up from germline, CDR1 is SEHNR and CDR2 is FQNEAQ (reference sequence). The CDR3 is 12 residues long. The CDR3: CASSLARDKQFF. The CDR3 region has the DNA TGTGCCAGCAGCTTAGCACGGGACAAGCAGTTCTTC.

The chain is built from TRBV18 and TRBJ1-1, with 8 positions matching TRBD1. The CDR3 spans 15 residues. Germline assignment: CDR1 KGHSH and CDR2 LQKENI. V shed 9 bases, J shed 0 bases, and the junction held 9 bases outside the gene matches. The CDR3 loop reads CASKGQGAVNTEAFF. For the CDR3, the DNA is TGTGCCAGTAAAGGACAGGGCGCGGTGAACACTGAAGCTTTCTTT. Filled out from reference TRBV18 and TRBJ1-1, the complete variable domain reads NAGVMQNPRHLVRRRGQEARLRCSPMKGHSHVYWYRQLPEEGLKFMVYLQKENIIDESGMPKERFSAEFPKEGPSILRIQQVVRGDSAAYFCASKGQGAVNTEAFFGQGTRLTVV.

The chain links TRBV9 to TRBJ2-5; D may be TRBD2 (6 bases). V was clipped by 2 bases and J by 4 bases, with 12 bases between them. Germline lookup yields CDR1 SGDLS and CDR2 YYNGEE. The CDR3 sequence is 14 residues long. As DNA, the CDR3 is TGTGCCAGCAGCGTCGGGGGAGTCGGAGAGACCCAGTACTTC. Translated, it gives CASSVGGVGETQYF.

The rearrangement uses TRBV30 and TRBJ2-2; D is possibly TRBD1 (5 bases). Germline values: CDR1 GTSNPN, CDR2 SVGIG (reference sequence). V was trimmed by 8 bases and J by 0 bases, leaving 13 bases between them. CDR3 length: 14 amino acids. This CDR3 is CAGRGASNTGELFF. The CDR3, as DNA: TGTGCCGGAAGGGGCGCTTCGAACACCGGGGAGCTGTTTTTT.

The gene calls are TRBV15 and TRBJ1-2; D possibly corresponds to TRBD1 (5 bases). V gave up 0 bases and J gave up 4 bases, with 9 bases separating them. Germline assignment: CDR1 LNHNV and CDR2 YYDKDF (reference sequence). This CDR3 contains 14 residues. CDR3 region: CATSRDRVAYGYTF. CDR3 in DNA: TGTGCCACCAGCAGAGACAGGGTGGCCTATGGCTACACCTTC.

V gene TRBV9 combines with J gene TRBJ1-6; 8 bases match TRBD1. V trimming: 4 bases; J trimming: 7 bases; junction bases outside the gene matches: 7. This CDR3 spans 15 amino acids. The germline gives CDR1 SGDLS, CDR2 YYNGEE. DNA for the CDR3: TGTGCCAGCAGCACGGGGACAGGCGTAAATTCACCCCTCCACTTT. Its translation: CASSTGTGVNSPLHF.